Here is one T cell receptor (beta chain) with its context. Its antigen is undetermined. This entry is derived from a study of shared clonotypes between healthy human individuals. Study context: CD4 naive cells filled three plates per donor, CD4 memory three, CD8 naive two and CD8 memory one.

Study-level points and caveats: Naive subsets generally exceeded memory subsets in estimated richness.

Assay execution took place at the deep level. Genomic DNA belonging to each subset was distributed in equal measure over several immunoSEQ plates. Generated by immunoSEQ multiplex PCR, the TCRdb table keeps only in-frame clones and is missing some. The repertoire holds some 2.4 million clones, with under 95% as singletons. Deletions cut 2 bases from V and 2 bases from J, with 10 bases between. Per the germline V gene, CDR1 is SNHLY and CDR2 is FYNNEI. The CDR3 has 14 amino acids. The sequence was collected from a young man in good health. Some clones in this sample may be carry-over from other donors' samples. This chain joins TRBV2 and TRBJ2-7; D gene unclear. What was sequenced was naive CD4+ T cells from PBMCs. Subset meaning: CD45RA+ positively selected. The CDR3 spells CASSELGQTYEQYF. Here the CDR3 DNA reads TGTGCCAGCAGTGAACTGGGCCAAACCTACGAGCAGTACTTC.